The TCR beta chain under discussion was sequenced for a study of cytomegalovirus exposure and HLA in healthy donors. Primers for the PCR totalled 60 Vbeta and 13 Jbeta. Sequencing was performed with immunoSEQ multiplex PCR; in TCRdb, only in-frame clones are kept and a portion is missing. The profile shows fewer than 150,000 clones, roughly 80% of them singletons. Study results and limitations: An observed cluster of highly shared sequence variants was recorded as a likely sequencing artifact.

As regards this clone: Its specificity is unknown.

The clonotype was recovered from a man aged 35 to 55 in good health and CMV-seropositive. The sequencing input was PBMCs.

Here the CDR3 reads CASSFPAYEQYF. Written as DNA, the CDR3 is TGTGCCAGCAGCTTTCCGGCCTACGAGCAGTACTTC. The chain has TRBV11-3 and TRBJ2-7; D uncertain. Trimming pared 3 bases from V and 2 bases from J, leaving 5 bases between. Germline lookup yields CDR1 SGHNT and CDR2 YENEEA. The CDR3 extends over 12 amino acids.